The sequence of this TCR beta chain was determined in a study of shared clonotypes between healthy human individuals. Across the whole study: Donors, aged 18 to 49, were a couple of women and three men. Study-level points and caveats: Naive subsets usually exceeded memory subsets in estimated richness. Donor scarcity curtailed the genetic and exposure-history diversity represented herein. About 4.5% of naive CD4 clonotypes were common to several donors.

Trimming pared 4 bases from V and 7 bases from J, leaving 17 bases between. Per germline, CDR1 LNHDA and CDR2 SQIVND (reference sequence). CDR3 length: 15 residues. To note about this clone: Its antigen is unknown.

Sequencing was performed with immunoSEQ multiplex PCR; in TCRdb, only in-frame clones are kept and a portion is missing. The table records some 1,600,000 clones, around 98% of them present only once. The V gene is TRBV19, the J gene TRBJ2-1; D is perhaps TRBD1 (5 bases). Sequencing was done on a sample of naive CD4+ T cells sorted from blood. Subset noted: CD45RA+ positively selected. This TCR was recovered from a man aged 30 to 39 in good health. CDR3 protein: CASSTLPSRGNEQFF. CDR3 DNA sequence: TGTGCCAGTAGTACGCTACCCTCAAGGGGAAATGAGCAGTTCTTC.